This section outlines one T cell receptor (beta chain) sequence together with its context. The entry originates in a study of cytomegalovirus exposure and HLA in healthy donors. About the research overall: As released early, the data held some 80 million unique TCRs from HLA-typed donors.

PCR used 60 Vbeta primers and 13 Jbeta primers. Assay used: immunoSEQ multiplex PCR; TCRdb lists only in-frame clones, some missing. This sample yields some 66,000 clones, of which roughly 73% are seen a single time; roughly a tenth belongs to the top ten. The length of the CDR3 is 16 residues. The ends lost 4 bases at V and 2 bases at J; junction bases unmatched: 8. Looked up from germline, CDR1 is SGHRS and CDR2 is YFSETQ. The chain couples TRBV5-1 to TRBJ2-3, with 9 positions matching TRBD2. The receptor was isolated from a man in his forties or fifties in good health and CMV-seronegative. Sequences were obtained from PBMCs. DNA for the CDR3: TGCGCCAGCAGCGTTGGACTAGCGTTTAACACAGATACGCAGTATTTT. Protein sequence: CASSVGLAFNTDTQYF.